Described below is a single T cell receptor beta chain sequence and its context. Some clones are missing from TCRdb's copy, which holds only in-frame ones; the method was immunoSEQ multiplex PCR. This table holds 30,000 to 45,000 clones, 70% to 90% found once. These data are taken from a study of CD4 T cells in relation to SARS-CoV-2 and coronaviruses. This receptor was taken from an adult with COVID-19. Material: memory CD4+ T cells from PBMCs.

In DNA form, the CDR3 reads TGTGCCAGCTCACCACCCTCAGTAGCCAAAAACATTCAGTACTTC. It encodes CASSPPSVAKNIQYF. This chain links TRBV18 with TRBJ2-4; D is uncertain. The CDR3 covers 15 residues. Looked up from germline, CDR1 is KGHSH and CDR2 is LQKENI. The ends were cut back, 0 bases at V and 0 bases at J, with 6 bases in the middle.